The clone carrying this TCR beta chain was observed a handful of times. The hyperthyroidism patients had all been newly diagnosed, and their disease duration was under 2 months. Their ages ranged from 18 to 65 years. Lactation, pregnancy, other autoimmune disease or uncontrolled infection excluded patients. It was RNA transcripts that yielded the amplified TCR beta CDR3 regions. HTBI primers were used for first-round RT-PCR of the TCR CDR3. TCRdb independently ran MiXCR on the multiplex PCR reads; one entry per CDR3 protein. This sample has a few hundred thousand distinct CDR3 sequences, with 15% found just once. These data come from a study of T cells in Graves' hyperthyroidism and ophthalmopathy. The germline gives CDR1 SGHNT, CDR2 YYREEE (reference sequence). The ends were cut back, 4 bases at V and 8 bases at J, with 19 bases in the middle. The CDR3 runs 15 residues.

The gene calls are TRBV5-4 and TRBJ2-1; the D gene is possibly TRBD2 (6 bases). The receptor was derived from a woman aged 30 to 39 with Graves' hyperthyroidism. The source material was blood. CDR3 coding DNA: TGTGCCAGCAGCGGAAATCAACGGGGGATCCATGAGCAGTTCTTC. Protein: CASSGNQRGIHEQFF.